Listed here are 22 T cell receptor beta chains from one sample, sequenced in a study of shared clonotypes between healthy human individuals. TCRdb's table, derived via immunoSEQ multiplex PCR, lists solely in-frame clones and lacks some. The data hold about 2 million clones, with approximately 95% observed a single time. Sequencing input: naive CD4+ T cells sorted from blood. Subset noted: CD45RA+ positively selected. The receptor set was obtained from a man younger than 30 in good health.

This rearrangement joins TRBV11-2 to TRBJ2-2, with no clear D. The CDR3 has 13 amino acids. V lost 0 bases, J lost 6 bases, and 5 bases lay in between. Per germline, CDR1 SGHAT and CDR2 FQNNGV. The CDR3 reads CASSLDGPGELFF. The CDR3 DNA reads as TGTGCCAGCAGCTTAGATGGTCCCGGGGAGCTGTTTTTT.

V and J are TRBV6-1 and TRBJ1-1, with 10 bases matching TRBD1. The CDR3 is made up of 14 amino acids. V was clipped by 6 bases and J by 0 bases; unmatched bases: 1. CDR1 is MNHNS and CDR2 is SASEGT in the germline V gene. CDR3 residues: CASRGQGLNTEAFF. For the CDR3, the DNA is TGTGCCAGCAGGGGACAGGGGTTGAACACTGAAGCTTTCTTT.

The V call is TRBV19, the J call TRBJ2-7; D is uncertain. CDR3 size: 15 residues. CDR1 and CDR2 from the germline V gene are LNHDA and SQIVND (reference sequence). The V and J ends lost 0 bases and 0 bases respectively, with 9 bases between them. CDR3 sequence reads: CASSIDGISSYEQYF. In nucleotides, the CDR3 is TGTGCCAGTAGTATAGACGGCATTAGCTCCTACGAGCAGTACTTC.

The chain is built from TRBV6-1 and TRBJ2-5; 8 bases are shared with TRBD1. Germline CDR1 reads MNHNS; CDR2 reads SASEGT. The V segment lost 5 bases and the J segment 4 bases; nucleotides outside the gene matches: 9. The CDR3 runs 15 residues. The CDR3 nucleotides are TGTGCCAGCAGTTTTCAACCAGGGGGCGGAGAGACCCAGTACTTC. Amino acid sequence: CASSFQPGGGETQYF.

This chain connects TRBV21-1 to TRBJ2-1; the table gives TRBD1 as D, unverified against the DNA. TRBV21-1 is labeled a pseudogene. This CDR3 is 15 amino acids long. The CDR3 nucleotides read TGTGCCAGCACCAGGGGGTCGGGGCTCAACAATGAGCAGTTCTTC. It codes for CASTRGSGLNNEQFF.

The chain combines TRBV29-1 with TRBJ2-3; D gene unclear. CDR3 size: 12 residues. V gave up 6 bases and J gave up 6 bases, with 13 bases separating them. The germline V gene encodes CDR1 SQVTM and CDR2 ANQGSEA. The CDR3 spells CSVATVGDTQYF. CDR3 in DNA: TGCAGCGTCGCGACGGTGGGGGATACGCAGTATTTT.

This rearrangement joins TRBV7-9 to TRBJ2-7; TRBD1 aligns across 9 bases. Germline V gene sequence: CDR1 SEHNR, CDR2 FQNEAQ (reference sequence). This CDR3 is built from 15 residues. V gave up 5 bases and J gave up 6 bases; unmatched junction bases: 11. CDR3 region: CASSPTGTGFSEQYF. The CDR3 nucleotides are TGTGCCAGCAGCCCAACCGGGACAGGGTTTTCCGAGCAGTACTTC.

The chain couples TRBV6-1 to TRBJ2-3; no clear D gene. Deletions cut 4 bases from V and 2 bases from J, with 10 bases between. Germline V lookup: CDR1 MNHNS, CDR2 SASEGT. The CDR3 contains 14 residues. The CDR3 DNA follows: TGTGCCAGCAGTGGTCTACCGGACACAGATACGCAGTATTTT. Amino acid sequence: CASSGLPDTDTQYF.

The chain carries TRBV9 and TRBJ1-1; D gene ambiguous. Germline V gene data show CDR1 as SGDLS and CDR2 as YYNGEE. This CDR3 has 15 amino acids. Trimming shortened V by 0 bases and J by 4 bases, and 13 bases separated the two germline ends. The CDR3 sequence is CASSVDPGPSTEAFF. The CDR3 DNA is TGTGCCAGCAGCGTAGATCCAGGACCGTCCACTGAAGCTTTCTTT.

The chain recombines TRBV29-1 with TRBJ2-7, with 11 positions matching TRBD2. The germline gives CDR1 SQVTM, CDR2 ANQGSEA. The CDR3 is 13 amino acids. The junction had 4 bases not matched to a gene; V was cut back by 6 bases and J by 3 bases. Written as DNA, the CDR3 is TGCAGCGTCCTCGGACTAGCGGGCTACGAGCAGTACTTC. Protein product: CSVLGLAGYEQYF.

This clone was observed once. The J gene is TRBJ2-7, the V gene TRBV5-6; D remains ambiguous. V was clipped by 2 bases and J by 6 bases, with 9 bases between them. The CDR3 covers 12 residues. Per the germline V gene, CDR1 is SGHDT and CDR2 is YYEEEE. CDR3 DNA: TGTGCCAGCAGCTTTACCGGGTTCGAGCAGTACTTC. Residues: CASSFTGFEQYF.

The V gene is TRBV10-3, the J gene TRBJ2-1, with a weak D call TRBD2 (6 bases). Trimming cost V 2 bases and J 6 bases, with 8 bases left between them. The CDR3 loop spans 13 amino acids. From germline, CDR1 is ENHRY and CDR2 SYGVKD. DNA of the CDR3: TGTGCCATCAGTGAGGGAGGGGTCAATGAGCAGTTCTTC. It is translated as CAISEGGVNEQFF.

This chain uses TRBV5-4 with TRBJ1-2; D possibly corresponds to TRBD1 (5 bases). The germline V and J ends were trimmed by 0 bases and 4 bases, with 10 bases remaining between them. The length of the CDR3 is 14 residues. The germline gives CDR1 SGHNT, CDR2 YYREEE (reference sequence). The CDR3 DNA reads as TGTGCCAGCAGCTTGGGGGGCAACTCCTATGGCTACACCTTC. Protein product: CASSLGGNSYGYTF. The full variable domain, rest sourced from reference TRBV5-4 and TRBJ1-2, is ETGVTQSPTHLIKTRGQQVTLRCSSQSGHNTVSWYQQALGQGPQFIFQYYREEENGRGNFPPRFSGLQFPNYSSELNVNALELDDSALYLCASSLGGNSYGYTFGSGTRLTVV.

The genes are TRBV11-1 and TRBJ2-7, with D tentatively TRBD1 (6 bases). Germline V lookup: CDR1 SGHAT, CDR2 FQDESV (reference sequence). The V gene lost 0 bases and the J gene lost 2 bases, with 8 bases spanning the gap. CDR3 size: 14 residues. This CDR3 reads CASSLAGGTYEQYF. CDR3 sequence (DNA): TGTGCCAGCAGCTTAGCAGGGGGTACCTACGAGCAGTACTTC.

The count of this clone is one. The chain employs TRBV7-8 and TRBJ2-6; no reliable D call. Trimming took 3 bases from V and 1 from J, leaving 7 bases between them. The CDR3 spans 15 residues. CDR1 is SGHVS and CDR2 is FQNEAQ in the germline V gene. In DNA, the CDR3 is TGTGCCAGCAGCTTCCCTTCGTCTGGGGCCAACGTCCTGACTTTC. It is translated as CASSFPSSGANVLTF.

The chain links TRBV5-4 to TRBJ2-3, with 10 bases lining up with TRBD1. CDR1 and CDR2 (germline): SGHNT, YYREEE (reference sequence). CDR3 size: 15 residues. J lost 6 bases, V lost 3 bases, and 7 bases had no gene match. CDR3 protein: CASSSMTGGMDTQYF. CDR3 sequence (DNA): TGTGCCAGCAGCTCGATGACAGGGGGCATGGATACGCAGTATTTT.

The chain recombines TRBV7-6 with TRBJ1-2; 7 bases line up with TRBD1. Germline V CDR1 and CDR2: SGHVS, FNYEAQ. This CDR3 has 12 residues. J lost 10 bases, V lost 5 bases, and 7 bases had no gene match. The CDR3 nucleotides are TGTGCCAGCAGCACCCGACAGGGCGACTACACCTTC. It is translated as CASSTRQGDYTF.

This clone was observed once. This chain links TRBV10-3 with TRBJ2-1; no clear D. The V gene lost 2 bases and the J gene lost 7 bases, with 3 bases spanning the gap. There are 11 residues in the CDR3. Germline V lookup: CDR1 ENHRY, CDR2 SYGVKD. CDR3 sequence: CAISEMNEQFF. CDR3 in DNA: TGTGCCATCAGTGAGATGAATGAGCAGTTCTTC.

Points on this clone: This CDR3 is also generated by other DNA sequences in the sample. The chain has TRBV5-1 and TRBJ2-7, with 8 nucleotides matching TRBD1. The CDR3 length is 13 residues. Germline V gene lookup returns CDR1 SGHRS and CDR2 YFSETQ. Trimming took 4 bases from V and 5 from J; bases not matched to a gene: 5. CDR3 DNA: TGCGCCAGCAGCCCGGACAGGGCCCACGAGCAGTACTTC. It translates to CASSPDRAHEQYF.

A word on this clone: Other DNA sequences from this sample encode an identical CDR3 as well. The rearrangement joins TRBV9 to TRBJ1-5; 8 bases align to TRBD1. V lost 3 bases, J lost 3 bases, and 5 bases stayed unmatched. In germline, CDR1 is SGDLS, CDR2 YYNGEE. The CDR3 contains 15 residues. The DNA of the CDR3 is TGTGCCAGCAGCGCCGGACAGGGTTTCAATCAGCCCCAGCATTTT. As protein: CASSAGQGFNQPQHF.

The rearrangement uses TRBV7-9 and TRBJ1-2, with unresolved D. Germline V gives CDR1 SEHNR, CDR2 FQNEAQ (reference sequence). The CDR3 contains 12 residues. The germline V and J ends were trimmed by 5 bases and 8 bases, with 12 bases remaining between them. DNA for the CDR3: TGTGCCAGCAGCCAGCAGGAGGGAGGCTACACCTTC. This gives the protein CASSQQEGGYTF.

As regards this clone: The sample contains more than one DNA sequence encoding this CDR3. This chain links TRBV6-1 with TRBJ1-2; D is unresolved. The ends were cut back, 1 base at V and 0 bases at J, with 6 bases in the middle. This CDR3 region has 14 residues. Per germline, CDR1 MNHNS and CDR2 SASEGT. CDR3 amino acids: CASSEGGPNYGYTF. The CDR3 DNA is TGTGCCAGCAGTGAAGGAGGTCCTAACTATGGCTACACCTTC.